This TCR beta chain was found in a study of control samples from healthy donors and cancer patients (TCRdb year 2020). Libraries came from the immunoSEQ multiplex PCR assay. TCRdb provides this immuneACCESS table in a form limited to in-frame rearrangements. Some clones are lacking; in checked studies, under half of them reflect an unresolved V gene, and why the rest are absent is not known. The sample records 400,000 to 500,000 clones, 80% to 95% of which are singletons. Around 6.4% of the sample is taken by the ten largest. As to this clone: Its cognate antigen has yet to be identified. No base quality information exists; no much larger clone differs at one position.

As encoded in the germline V gene, CDR1 is MDHEN while CDR2 is SYDVKM. V gives up 5 bases and J gives up 1 base, and the segment between their germline ends measures 15 bases. The CDR3 contains 16 residues, cysteine and phenylalanine counted. The entry retains the CDR3 DNA only, 48 bases that are in frame from base 1. The rearranged segments are TRBV28 and TRBJ2-1; TRBD1 is perhaps the D gene, given 5 matching bases. The TCR was taken from a man aged 35-49 years with head and neck cancer. The sequenced material came from PBMCs. CDR3 region: CASSTSQGRSYNEQFF. The nucleotide sequence reads as follows: TGTGCCAGCAGTACCAGCCAGGGTAGGTCCTACAATGAGCAGTTCTTC.